This T cell receptor (beta chain) was observed in a study of CD8+CD57+ T cells in acquired aplastic anemia. For CDR3 and TCR beta VDJ profiling, genomic DNA was the template used. Via MiXCR, TCRdb re-called the reads, giving one row per CDR3 protein. The sample has 150,000 to 200,000 distinct CDR3 sequences, roughly 45% seen once; the top ten hold roughly 3.2%. This clonotype came up many times. The authors sequenced patients whose flow cytometry had shown CD8+CD57+ cell expansion. The CDR3 runs 15 residues. From germline, CDR1 is SQVTM and CDR2 ANQGSEA. J lost 5 bases, V lost 6 bases, and 15 bases had no gene match.

J is TRBJ2-5 and V is TRBV29-1, with 7 bases lining up with TRBD1. The source of this sequence is a human donor with aplastic anemia. Sequencing was performed on sorted CD4+, CD8+, or CD8+CD57+ T cells (not recorded which) from PBMCs. CDR3 bases: TGCAGCGTCCCCAGATGGGACAGCGGTGGGGAGACCCAGTACTTC. It specifies CSVPRWDSGGETQYF.